This T cell receptor (beta chain) is from a study of T cell responses to AZD1222 COVID-19 vaccine. Study outcomes and limitations: Across the whole spike, CD4 TCRs peaked at regions 160-218 and 743-854.

The V segment lost 6 bases and the J segment 0 bases; nucleotides outside the gene matches: 8. This CDR3 comprises 15 residues. Germline assignment: CDR1 SQVTM and CDR2 ANQGSEA. Method: immunoSEQ multiplex PCR; TCRdb's copy keeps in-frame clones and lacks some. The table has some 90,000 clones, 70% to 90% seen once. Of note for this clone: Its antigen remains unidentified.

The TCR comes from an adult in good health. This chain connects TRBV29-1 to TRBJ1-3, with 7 positions matching TRBD1. The material sequenced was peripheral blood, taken on day 0 of AZD1222 vaccination. CDR3 sequence: CSVDKGQNSGNTIYF. CDR3 bases: TGCAGCGTCGATAAGGGACAGAACTCTGGAAACACCATATATTTT.